The rows below give T cell receptor beta chains drawn from one sample of a study of shared clonotypes between healthy human individuals. Data came from immunoSEQ multiplex PCR; TCRdb stores just in-frame clones and leaves some out. Of 2.3 million or so clones listed, more than 80% are singletons. The sample taken for sequencing was naive CD4+ T cells from PBMCs. These receptors all stem from a man aged 18 to 35 in good health. Some clones in this sample may be carry-over from other donors' samples. Each CDR3 is given with its conserved first and last residue. The order of the fields is D gene, V gene, clone size, J gene, CDR3 DNA, CDR3 protein. A D gene is named only where the DNA matches it firmly. Rows may omit the clone size; those that give it use once, few, many or a size class.

-,TRBV4-2,-,TRBJ2-1,TGTGCCAGCAGCTTGCGGCTGGTAGGCGGACTAAGCAATGAGCAGTTCTTC,CASSLRLVGGLSNEQFF
TRBD2,TRBV4-1,once,TRBJ2-3,TGCGCCAGCAGCCAAGCGGGACTAGCGGGACCCCGAGATACGCAGTATTTT,CASSQAGLAGPRDTQYF
-,TRBV2,-,TRBJ1-4,TGTGCCAGCAGAGCGGGACCTAATGAAAAACTGTTTTTT,CASRAGPNEKLFF
-,TRBV5-1,-,TRBJ2-7,TGCGCCAGCAGCTGGGCGGGACTCCCCTCAGGCGAGCAGTACTTC,CASSWAGLPSGEQYF
-,TRBV29-1,-,TRBJ2-5,TGCAGCGGAGGCCGGGCCCAAGAGACCCAGTACTTC,CSGGRAQETQYF
TRBD2,TRBV2,-,TRBJ2-1,TGTGCCAGCAGTTCACGACTAGCGGGATCCAATGAGCAGTTCTTC,CASSSRLAGSNEQFF
-,TRBV27,-,TRBJ2-7,TGTGCCAGCAGCCCACTGGAGGACTACGAGCAGTACTTC,CASSPLEDYEQYF
-,TRBV15,-,TRBJ1-2,TGTGCCACCACCGGGACCCTCGCGTTAGGGGGCTACACCTTC,CATTGTLALGGYTF
-,TRBV6-6,once,TRBJ1-4,TGTGCCAGCAGTTACCAGGGGAGTACTAATGAAAAACTGTTTTTT,CASSYQGSTNEKLFF
-,TRBV27,-,TRBJ2-7,TGTGCCACCTCTAGGTACGGGAGCCCCTACGAGCAGTACTTC,CATSRYGSPYEQYF
-,TRBV6-5,-,TRBJ2-5,TGTGCCAGCAGATCCCGGACGGGGAGGGAGACCCAGTACTTC,CASRSRTGRETQYF
-,TRBV7-9,-,TRBJ2-3,TGTGCCAGCAGCTTACTTAGCACAGATACGCAGTATTTT,CASSLLSTDTQYF
TRBD2,TRBV5-4,-,TRBJ2-3,TGTGCCAGCAGGGGAGGAGCGGGAGGGCCTTTCAGCACAGATACGCAGTATTTT,CASRGGAGGPFSTDTQYF
-,TRBV12-5,-,TRBJ2-3,TGTGCTAGTGGTTTGACCGGCGCCTCAGATACGCAGTATTTT,CASGLTGASDTQYF
-,TRBV20-1,-,TRBJ1-1,TGCAGTGCCAGGATGAACACTGAAGCTTTCTTT,CSARMNTEAFF
TRBD1,TRBV5-4,-,TRBJ1-2,TGTGCCAGCAGCCGGGACAGGGGAAGTGATGGCTACACCTTC,CASSRDRGSDGYTF
-,TRBV28,-,TRBJ2-5,TGTGCCAGCAGGACCCACAAAGAGACCCAGTACTTC,CASRTHKETQYF
TRBD2,TRBV9,-,TRBJ2-2,TGTGCCAGCAGCCTACGACTAGCGGTCAACACCGGGGAGCTGTTTTTT,CASSLRLAVNTGELFF
-,TRBV4-3,-,TRBJ2-5,TGCGCCAGCAGCCAAGGGTTAGGAGGGGTTATTATAGAGACCCAGTACTTC,CASSQGLGGVIIETQYF
TRBD1,TRBV18,once,TRBJ1-1,TGTGCCAGCTCACCCTTCGGACAGGGCTCTAGGGGAACTGAAGCTTTCTTT,CASSPFGQGSRGTEAFF
-,TRBV6-5,-,TRBJ2-3,TGTGCCACCCTGCGGAAGGGCACAGATACGCAGTATTTT,CATLRKGTDTQYF
-,TRBV14,-,TRBJ2-1,TGTGCCAGCAGCCAAGTACGTTTTCGTACGAGGTACAATGAGCAGTTCTTC,CASSQVRFRTRYNEQFF
TRBD1,TRBV28,-,TRBJ1-1,TGTGCCAGCACCGCTCCGACAGGGAAGGTGGCTGAAGCTTTCTTT,CASTAPTGKVAEAFF
-,TRBV7-3,-,TRBJ1-2,TGTGCCAGCAGCCAAAGGGGAGGAATCCCCTATGGCTACACCTTC,CASSQRGGIPYGYTF
TRBD1,TRBV14,-,TRBJ1-2,TGTGCCAGCAGCGCCCCCGTGGACAGGGACTACACCTTC,CASSAPVDRDYTF
TRBD1,TRBV30,once,TRBJ1-4,TGTGCCTGGAGTGAAAACAGGGGAAGTGAAAAACTGTTTTTT,CAWSENRGSEKLFF
-,TRBV6-6,-,TRBJ1-1,TGTGCCAGCAGTTACGTCGGGGGATTGAACACTGAAGCTTTCTTT,CASSYVGGLNTEAFF
-,TRBV28,-,TRBJ2-7,TGTGCCAGCAGCCCCACGTGGGGGACCTCCTACGAGCAGTACTTC,CASSPTWGTSYEQYF